This TCR beta chain was sequenced during a study of T-cell memory formation after mild COVID-19. Using its own MiXCR run on the 5' RACE reads, TCRdb lists one record per CDR3 protein. The sample yields about half a million distinct CDR3 sequences, about 20% seen once. The specimen was PBMCs or a T cell subset sorted from them (not recorded which). The clonotype originates from an adult woman who had mild COVID-19 (a few samples of this study predate the infection). Cell type and time point are not known.

CDR3 residues: CASSSAGQHNYEQYF. For the CDR3, the DNA is TGCGCCAGCAGCTCGGCGGGGCAGCACAACTACGAGCAGTACTTC. The V call is TRBV5-1, the J call TRBJ2-7; a possible D gene is TRBD2 (6 bases). Germline V CDR1 and CDR2: SGHRS, YFSETQ. V was pared by 3 bases and J by 3 bases, with 16 bases between. The length of the CDR3 is 15 residues.